This T cell receptor (beta chain) was captured by sequencing in a study of regulatory T cells in long-lasting Graves disease. This CDR3 has 15 residues. V lost 7 bases, J lost 0 bases, and 7 bases stayed unmatched. Time point: newly diagnosed GD, antithyroid drugs for less than 3 months. The TCR library was prepared using RNA isolated from PBMCs. Patients came from an endocrinology department in Xi'an, China. This clonotype was picked up many times. Its antigen remains unidentified. Building of the TCR beta libraries involved iRepertoire HTBI primers and Arm-PCR of CDR3 regions. TCRdb re-called the multiplex PCR reads with MiXCR, one entry per CDR3 protein. The table has 450,000 to 600,000 distinct CDR3 sequences, around an eighth seen once. Study-wide results and caveats: Accuracy was possibly reduced by small sample size.

These records were also assigned to another study, of T cells in Graves' hyperthyroidism and ophthalmopathy. From that study: Patients with ophthalmopathy were separated from those with stable hyperthyroidism by a 13 V-J model. Before onset, by a median of about seven months, the model predicted ophthalmopathy.

The sequencing here drew on peripheral blood mononuclear cells (PBMCs), taken at new diagnosis, from a patient treated with antithyroid drugs. This TCR came from a man aged 25-45 years with Graves disease. The chain uses TRBV12-3 or TRBV12-4 and TRBJ2-3; 7 positions agree with TRBD2. CDR3 protein: CASTRLAASTDTQYF. The CDR3, as DNA: TGTGCCAGCACCCGGCTAGCGGCTAGCACAGATACGCAGTATTTT.